This T cell receptor beta chain was sequenced in a study of cytomegalovirus exposure and HLA in healthy donors. General study results and limits: For TCR beta chains, V- and J-gene trimming was later linked to a missense DCLRE1C variant. An analysis that came later showed most CMV-associated TCR beta chains appearing HLA-restricted. There were several of the most significant clusters that appeared linked to common viral pathogens in a later analysis.

This clone was counted between two and nine times. Its antigen is unknown. The V segment lost 5 bases and the J segment 10 bases; nucleotides outside the gene matches: 14. CDR3 length equals 15 residues. The germline V gene has CDR1 MNHNS and CDR2 SASEGT. The PCR made use of 60 Vbeta and 13 Jbeta primers. In the authors' methods: Later reanalysis found about 78 million unique TCR beta chains, some 10 million of them shared. Assay: immunoSEQ multiplex PCR; the TCRdb copy retains only in-frame clones and omits some. That table furnishes V, J and clone size, whereas the DNA furnished D and trimming. Of 150,000 or so clones listed, about 86% were seen once; the top ten hold approximately 2%.

The chain has TRBV6-1 and TRBJ1-2; TRBD1 matches at 9 bases. The sequenced sample consisted of PBMCs. This receptor was taken from a young woman in good health and CMV-seronegative. CDR3 in amino acids: CASSPRGQGIITYTF. Written as DNA, the CDR3 is TGTGCCAGCAGTCCGCGGGGACAGGGTATTATAACCTACACCTTC.